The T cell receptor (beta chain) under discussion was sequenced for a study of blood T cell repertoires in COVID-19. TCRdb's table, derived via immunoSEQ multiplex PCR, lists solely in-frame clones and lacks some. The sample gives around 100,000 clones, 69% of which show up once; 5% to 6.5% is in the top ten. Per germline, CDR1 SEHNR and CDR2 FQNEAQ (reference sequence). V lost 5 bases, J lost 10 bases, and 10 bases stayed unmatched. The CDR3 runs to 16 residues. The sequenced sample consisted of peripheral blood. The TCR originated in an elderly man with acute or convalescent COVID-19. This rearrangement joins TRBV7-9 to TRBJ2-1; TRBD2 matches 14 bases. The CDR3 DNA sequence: TGTGCCAGCAGCCCCTATGGGACTAGCGGGAGCCAGGAGCAGTTCTTC. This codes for CASSPYGTSGSQEQFF. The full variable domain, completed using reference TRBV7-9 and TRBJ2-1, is DTGVSQNPRHKITKRGQNVTFRCDPISEHNRLYWYRQTLGQGPEFLTYFQNEAQLEKSRLLSDRFSAERPKGSFSTLEIQRTEQGDSAMYLCASSPYGTSGSQEQFFGPGTRLTVL.